The clone carrying this T cell receptor beta chain appeared once. These data originate in a study of blood T cell repertoires in COVID-19. Background on the study: T cells, B-cell-depleted T cells, or PBMCs supplied cDNA or gDNA.

Per the original methods: Quantification of nucleated cells was approximated via reference gene primer amplification. Sequenced by immunoSEQ multiplex PCR; TCRdb stores in-frame clones only, minus some. That table furnishes V, J and clone size, whereas the DNA furnished D and trimming. This table has about 140,000 clones, roughly four fifths appearing once. Germline assignment: CDR1 KGHSH and CDR2 LQKENI. This CDR3 comprises 17 residues. J was trimmed by 2 bases and V by 3 bases; bases with no gene match: 7. The sequencing sample was made of peripheral blood. This TCR was sampled from a woman aged 80 or older in a cohort sampled during active or convalescent COVID-19. This rearrangement joins TRBV18 to TRBJ2-2, with TRBD1 matching over 9 bases. The CDR3 DNA is TGTGCCAGCTCACCGTCGGGACAGGGTGGAAACACCGGGGAGCTGTTTTTT. Translated, it gives CASSPSGQGGNTGELFF.